This paragraph reports one TCR beta chain. Antigen: not known. Time point given: cycle 4 day 1 (C4D1), after 6 weeks of nivolumab. All trial patients relapsed after autologous stem cell transplantation. V lost 2 bases and J lost 2, with 13 bases in between. The germline V gene has CDR1 SGHTA and CDR2 FQGNSA. The CDR3 is made up of 15 amino acids. The data belong to a study of PD-1 blockade in classical Hodgkin lymphoma. Study outcomes and limitations: While CD8+ TCR diversity did not rise significantly by C4D1, CD4+ TCR diversity did.

The table came from immunoSEQ multiplex PCR; TCRdb's copy has only in-frame clones and leaves some out. The data hold tens of thousands of clones, with approximately 80% observed a single time. This rearrangement joins TRBV7-2 to TRBJ2-7; a weak D match, TRBD2 (7 bases). The sample consisted of peripheral blood mononuclear cells (PBMCs), taken before the fourth cycle of nivolumab. This sequence was found in a human donor with classical Hodgkin lymphoma. The CDR3 loop reads CASSLRRGLTYEQYF. The CDR3 coding sequence is TGTGCCAGCAGCTTACGGCGGGGGCTTACCTACGAGCAGTACTTC.